This passage covers 17 T cell receptor beta chains from one sample sequenced in a study of cytomegalovirus exposure and HLA in healthy donors. Data came from immunoSEQ multiplex PCR; TCRdb stores just in-frame clones and leaves some out. This sample has around 160,000 clones, with about 88% found just once. The specimen sequenced was PBMCs. These receptors all come from a man aged 18 to 30 in good health and CMV-seronegative.

This chain uses TRBV6-5 with TRBJ1-1; 8 bases are shared with TRBD1. The length of the CDR3 is 15 residues. Per germline, CDR1 MNHEY and CDR2 SVGAGI. V trimming: 4 bases; J trimming: 2 bases; junction bases outside the gene matches: 6. CDR3 DNA sequence: TGTGCCAGCAGTTCGTACACAGGGGGTAACACTGAAGCTTTCTTT. Protein product: CASSSYTGGNTEAFF.

The gene calls are TRBV5-4 and TRBJ1-2, with TRBD1 identical over 12 bases. The V segment lost 3 bases and the J segment 2 bases; nucleotides outside the gene matches: 8. CDR3 size: 17 residues. Germline V CDR1 and CDR2: SGHNT, YYREEE (reference sequence). The CDR3 nucleotides read TGTGCCAGCAGCTATGGGACAGGGGGCGCAGTAAACTATGGCTACACCTTC. It is translated as CASSYGTGGAVNYGYTF.

This chain joins TRBV25-1 and TRBJ2-5; 10 bases align to TRBD1. Germline loops: CDR1 MGHDK, CDR2 SYGVNS. V dropped 5 bases and J dropped 4; count of bases not matched to a gene: 13. CDR3 size: 17 residues. CDR3 nucleotides: TGTGCCAGCAGTCCATTAGACAGGGGGCGGTCTGGAGAGACCCAGTACTTC. Translating it yields CASSPLDRGRSGETQYF.

The chain combines TRBV5-6 with TRBJ1-5, with 7 bases lining up with TRBD1. The V gene end was trimmed by 7 bases and the J gene end by 0 bases; junction bases not matched to a gene: 7. The CDR3 is 15 amino acids. Germline CDR1 is SGHDT and CDR2 is YYEEEE. CDR3 DNA: TGTGCCAGCTGGCGGGACAGTCATAGCAATCAGCCCCAGCATTTT. The encoded protein is CASWRDSHSNQPQHF.

CDR3 nucleotides: TGTGCCAGACCCCAGGGAGGACAGGTCTATGGCTACACCTTC. Its translation: CARPQGGQVYGYTF. The chain is built from TRBV2 and TRBJ1-2; TRBD1 agrees at 7 bases. The CDR3 sequence is 14 residues long. The V gene end was trimmed by 9 bases and the J gene end by 4 bases; junction bases not matched to a gene: 11. The V gene's germline CDR1 is SNHLY and CDR2 FYNNEI.

The V and J genes are TRBV5-1 and TRBJ2-4, with TRBD2 as a possible D gene (6 bases). Germline assignment: CDR1 SGHRS and CDR2 YFSETQ. V was shortened by 3 bases and J by 4 bases, with 14 bases between the two germline ends. The CDR3 has 15 residues. CDR3 amino acids: CASSSSGTEKNIQYF. The DNA of the CDR3 is TGCGCCAGCAGCTCGTCCGGGACTGAAAAAAACATTCAGTACTTC.

The chain uses TRBV10-3 and TRBJ2-2; unclear D gene. CDR3 length: 14 residues. The V gene's germline CDR1 is ENHRY and CDR2 SYGVKD. V lost 4 bases and J lost 2, with 8 bases in between. For the CDR3, the DNA is TGTGCCATCAGTGGCCACACAAACACCGGGGAGCTGTTTTTT. Residues: CAISGHTNTGELFF.

The chain employs TRBV15 and TRBJ1-1, with a tentative D call TRBD1 (5 bases). The CDR3 covers 15 residues. Germline CDR1 is LNHNV and CDR2 is YYDKDF (reference sequence). V lost 0 bases, J lost 4 bases, and 12 bases lay in between. This CDR3 is CATSRDFQGGTEAFF. The DNA of the CDR3 is TGTGCCACCAGCAGAGATTTCCAGGGTGGCACTGAAGCTTTCTTT.

J is TRBJ2-6 and V is TRBV27; 7 nucleotides agree with TRBD1. CDR1 is MNHEY, CDR2 SMNVEV, per germline (reference sequence). The J segment lost 2 bases and the V segment lost 11 bases, leaving 9 bases of the junction unmatched. The CDR3 consists of 15 residues. The CDR3 DNA reads as TGTGCCTCGCGGCGGCAGGGGGCTGGGGCCAACGTCCTGACTTTC. Translated, it gives CASRRQGAGANVLTF.

The V gene is TRBV2, the J gene TRBJ2-2, with D unclear. The CDR3 runs to 14 residues. The V gene lost 8 bases and the J gene lost 1 base, with 11 bases spanning the gap. CDR1 and CDR2 from the germline V gene are SNHLY and FYNNEI. CDR3 region: CASDWARNTGELFF. The CDR3 nucleotides read TGTGCCAGCGATTGGGCGCGGAACACCGGGGAGCTGTTTTTT.

The rearrangement uses TRBV4-1 and TRBJ1-2; 8 bases align to TRBD1. This CDR3 region has 16 residues. V dropped 0 bases and J dropped 4; count of bases not matched to a gene: 7. Germline-derived CDR1 and CDR2 are MGHRA and YSYEKL. This CDR3 reads CASSQEGPTGVYGYTF. CDR3 coding DNA: TGCGCCAGCAGCCAAGAGGGCCCGACAGGGGTCTATGGCTACACCTTC.

In this sample, this clone turned up once. The chain couples TRBV5-6 to TRBJ2-5, with D perhaps TRBD2 (6 bases). The CDR3 totals 14 residues. The V gene lost 4 bases and the J gene lost 9 bases, with 19 bases spanning the gap. The germline V gene encodes CDR1 SGHDT and CDR2 YYEEEE. This chain's CDR3 is CASSGGRGLVPQYF. CDR3 DNA: TGTGCCAGCAGCGGGGGACGGGGGTTAGTCCCCCAGTACTTC.

V is TRBV4-3 and J is TRBJ2-7; 9 bases agree with TRBD2. The length of the CDR3 is 18 residues. Germline CDR1 reads LGHNA; CDR2 reads YSLEER. V trimming: 0 bases; J trimming: 3 bases; junction bases outside the gene matches: 12. CDR3 loop: CASSQEARKRGDFYEQYF. In nucleotides, the CDR3 is TGCGCCAGCAGCCAAGAAGCCCGGAAGCGGGGGGACTTCTACGAGCAGTACTTC.

This clone has only one observation. V and J are TRBV6-5 and TRBJ2-7; D is undetermined. The length of the CDR3 is 11 residues. Trimming removed 3 bases at V and 7 bases at J, with 7 bases between. In germline, CDR1 is MNHEY, CDR2 SVGAGI. CDR3 residues: CASSYYGEQYF. CDR3 in DNA: TGTGCCAGCAGTTATTACGGGGAGCAGTACTTC.

The chain carries TRBV27 and TRBJ2-5; D perhaps matches TRBD1 (6 bases). Germline V gene sequence: CDR1 MNHEY, CDR2 SMNVEV (reference sequence). The CDR3 has 14 amino acids. Trimming left V 1 base short and J 5 bases short, with 11 bases between. CDR3 loop: CASSLWVTGETQYF. In DNA form, the CDR3 reads TGTGCCAGCAGTTTATGGGTTACAGGGGAGACCCAGTACTTC.

This clone appeared a single time. V is TRBV6-5 and J is TRBJ2-1; D gene uncertain. Deletions cut 2 bases from V and 5 bases from J, with 7 bases between. The CDR3 runs to 13 residues. CDR1 is MNHEY and CDR2 is SVGAGI in the germline V gene. Here the CDR3 reads CASSYTTNNEQFF. The CDR3 region has the DNA TGTGCCAGCAGTTACACCACAAACAATGAGCAGTTCTTC.

The V gene is TRBV4-1, the J gene TRBJ1-1; possibly TRBD1 for D (6 bases). The CDR3 sequence is 11 residues long. Germline-derived CDR1 and CDR2 are MGHRA and YSYEKL. The V end was cut by 7 bases, the J end by 6 bases, with 9 bases between. The CDR3 region is CASTGGAEAFF. In DNA form, the CDR3 reads TGCGCCAGCACTGGGGGCGCTGAAGCTTTCTTT.